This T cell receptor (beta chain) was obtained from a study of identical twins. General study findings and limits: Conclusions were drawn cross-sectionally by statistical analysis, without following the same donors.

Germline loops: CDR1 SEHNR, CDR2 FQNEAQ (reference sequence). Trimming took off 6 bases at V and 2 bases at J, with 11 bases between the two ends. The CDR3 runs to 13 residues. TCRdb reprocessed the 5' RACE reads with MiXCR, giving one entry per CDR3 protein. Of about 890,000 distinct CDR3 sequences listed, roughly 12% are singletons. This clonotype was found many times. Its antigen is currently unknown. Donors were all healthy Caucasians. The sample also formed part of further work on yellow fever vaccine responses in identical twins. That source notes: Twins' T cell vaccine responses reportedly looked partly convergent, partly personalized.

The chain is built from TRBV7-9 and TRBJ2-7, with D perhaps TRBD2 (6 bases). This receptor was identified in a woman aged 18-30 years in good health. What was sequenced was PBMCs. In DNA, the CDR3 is TGTGCCAGCAGTTCGGGACTCACCTACGAGCAGTACTTC. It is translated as CASSSGLTYEQYF.